This T cell receptor beta chain came from a study of CD8 T cells in Susac syndrome. RNA was extracted with the RNeasy kit, and a quantity of about 0.45 to 1 ug was reverse transcribed using random hexamers. Across 54 Vbeta and 13 Jbeta, immunoSEQ multiplex PCR amplified TCR beta CDR3. TCRdb ran MiXCR on the immunoSEQ multiplex PCR reads and lists one entry per CDR3 protein. Altogether 180,000 or so distinct CDR3 sequences are present, roughly 94% being singletons, with the ten largest covering 0.085% to 0.1%. CDR1 is SGHNT, CDR2 YYREEE, per germline (reference sequence). The CDR3 totals 13 residues. V was pared by 4 bases and J by 4 bases, with 11 bases between.

The rearrangement links TRBV5-4 to TRBJ1-2; D remains ambiguous. The TCR originated in a human donor with Susac syndrome. The specimen was CD4+ T cells from PBMCs. CDR3 nucleotides: TGTGCCAGCAGCCTCCGGGCCGCCTATGGCTACACCTTC. Translating gives CASSLRAAYGYTF.